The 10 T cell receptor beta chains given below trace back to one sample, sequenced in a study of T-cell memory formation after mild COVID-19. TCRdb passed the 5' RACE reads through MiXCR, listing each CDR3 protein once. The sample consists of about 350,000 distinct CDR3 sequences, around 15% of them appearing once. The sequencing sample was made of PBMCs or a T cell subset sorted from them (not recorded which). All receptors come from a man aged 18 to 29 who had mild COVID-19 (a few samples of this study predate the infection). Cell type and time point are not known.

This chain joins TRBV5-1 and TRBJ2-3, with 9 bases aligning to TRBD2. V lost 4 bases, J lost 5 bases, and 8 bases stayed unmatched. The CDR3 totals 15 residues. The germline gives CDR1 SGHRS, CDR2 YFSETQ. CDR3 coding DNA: TGCGCCAGCAGCAAGACTAGCGGAACCGGAGATACGCAGTATTTT. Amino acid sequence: CASSKTSGTGDTQYF.

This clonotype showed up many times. CDR3 residues: CASSSAGGQETQYF. The DNA for the CDR3 is TGTGCCAGCAGCTCAGCGGGGGGGCAAGAGACCCAGTACTTC. The chain uses TRBV6-2 or TRBV6-3 and TRBJ2-5; TRBD2 aligns across 10 bases. V trimming: 6 bases; J trimming: 2 bases; junction bases outside the gene matches: 3. The CDR3 is 14 residues long. The germline V gene has CDR1 MNHEY and CDR2 SVGEGT.

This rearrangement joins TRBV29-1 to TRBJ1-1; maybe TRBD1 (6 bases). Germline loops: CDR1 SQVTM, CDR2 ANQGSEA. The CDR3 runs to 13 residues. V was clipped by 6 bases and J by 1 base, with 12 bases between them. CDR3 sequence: CSVVVGQNTEAFF. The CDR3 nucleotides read TGCAGCGTAGTAGTGGGACAGAACACTGAAGCTTTCTTT.

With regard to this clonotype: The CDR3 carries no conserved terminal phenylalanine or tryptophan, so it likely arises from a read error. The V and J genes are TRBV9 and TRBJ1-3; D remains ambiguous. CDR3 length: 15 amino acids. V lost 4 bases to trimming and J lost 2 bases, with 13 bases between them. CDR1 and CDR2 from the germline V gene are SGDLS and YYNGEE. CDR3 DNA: TGTGCCAGCAGCCCAAGTTGGGGTACTGGAAACACCATATATCTT. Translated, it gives CASSPSWGTGNTIYL.

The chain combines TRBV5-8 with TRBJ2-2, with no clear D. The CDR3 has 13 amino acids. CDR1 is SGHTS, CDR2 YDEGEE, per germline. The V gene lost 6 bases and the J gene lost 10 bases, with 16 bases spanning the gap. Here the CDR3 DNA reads TGTGCCAGCATCCCTCCATCGAGACCGGAGCTGTTTTTT. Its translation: CASIPPSRPELFF.

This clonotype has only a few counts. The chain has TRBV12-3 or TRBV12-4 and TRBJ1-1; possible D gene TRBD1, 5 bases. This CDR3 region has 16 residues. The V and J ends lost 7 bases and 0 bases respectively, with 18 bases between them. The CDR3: CASIALLTGLNTEAFF. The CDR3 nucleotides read TGTGCCAGCATCGCTCTTCTTACAGGCTTGAACACTGAAGCTTTCTTT.

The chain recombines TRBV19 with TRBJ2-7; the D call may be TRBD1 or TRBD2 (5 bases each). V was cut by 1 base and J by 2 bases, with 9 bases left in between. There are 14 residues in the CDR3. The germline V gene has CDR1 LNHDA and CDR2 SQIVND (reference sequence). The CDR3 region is CASSIGDGTYEQYF. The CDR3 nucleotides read TGTGCCAGTAGTATAGGGGACGGAACCTACGAGCAGTACTTC.

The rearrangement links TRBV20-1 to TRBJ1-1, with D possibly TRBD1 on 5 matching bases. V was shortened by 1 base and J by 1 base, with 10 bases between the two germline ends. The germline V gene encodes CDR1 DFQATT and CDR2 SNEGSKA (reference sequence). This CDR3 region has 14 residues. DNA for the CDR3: TGCAGTGCTAGAGCCCACACAGGGAACACTGAAGCTTTCTTT. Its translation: CSARAHTGNTEAFF.

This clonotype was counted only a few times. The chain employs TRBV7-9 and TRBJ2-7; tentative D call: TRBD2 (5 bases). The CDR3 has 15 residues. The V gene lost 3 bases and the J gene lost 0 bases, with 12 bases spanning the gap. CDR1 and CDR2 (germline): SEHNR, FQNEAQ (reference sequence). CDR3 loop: CASSFGLPSSYEQYF. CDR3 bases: TGTGCCAGCAGCTTTGGACTTCCGAGCTCCTACGAGCAGTACTTC.

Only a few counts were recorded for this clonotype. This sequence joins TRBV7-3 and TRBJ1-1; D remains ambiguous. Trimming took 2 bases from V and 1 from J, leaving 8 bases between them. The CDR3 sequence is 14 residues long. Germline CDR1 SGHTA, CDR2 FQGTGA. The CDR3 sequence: CASSLLARNTEAFF. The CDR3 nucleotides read TGTGCCAGCAGCTTATTGGCCAGGAACACTGAAGCTTTCTTT.